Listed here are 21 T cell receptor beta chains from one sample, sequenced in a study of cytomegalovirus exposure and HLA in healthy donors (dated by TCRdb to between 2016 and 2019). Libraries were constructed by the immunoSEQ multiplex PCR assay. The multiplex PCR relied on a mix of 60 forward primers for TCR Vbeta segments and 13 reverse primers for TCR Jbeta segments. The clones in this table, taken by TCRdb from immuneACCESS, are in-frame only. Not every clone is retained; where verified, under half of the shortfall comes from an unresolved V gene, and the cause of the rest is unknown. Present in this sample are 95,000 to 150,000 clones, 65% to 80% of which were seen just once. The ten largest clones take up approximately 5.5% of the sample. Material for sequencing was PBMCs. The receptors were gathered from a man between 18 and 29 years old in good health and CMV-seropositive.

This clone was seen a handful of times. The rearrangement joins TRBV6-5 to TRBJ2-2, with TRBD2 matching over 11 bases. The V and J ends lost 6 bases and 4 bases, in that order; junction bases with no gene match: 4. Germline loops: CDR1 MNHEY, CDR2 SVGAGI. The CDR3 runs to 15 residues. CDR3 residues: CASSVLAGATGELFF. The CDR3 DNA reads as TGTGCCAGCAGCGTACTAGCGGGAGCCACCGGGGAGCTGTTTTTT.

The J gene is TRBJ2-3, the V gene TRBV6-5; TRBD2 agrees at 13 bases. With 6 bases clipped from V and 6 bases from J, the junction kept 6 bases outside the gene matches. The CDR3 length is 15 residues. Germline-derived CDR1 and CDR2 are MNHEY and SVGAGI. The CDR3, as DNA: TGTGCCAGCAGAGCACTAGCGGGGGGGCGGGATACGCAGTATTTT. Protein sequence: CASRALAGGRDTQYF.

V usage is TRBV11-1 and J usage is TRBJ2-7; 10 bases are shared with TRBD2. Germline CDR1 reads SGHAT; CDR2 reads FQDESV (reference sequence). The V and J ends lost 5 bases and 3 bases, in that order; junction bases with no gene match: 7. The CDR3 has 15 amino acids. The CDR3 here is CASSLRTSGNYEQYF. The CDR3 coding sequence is TGTGCCAGCAGCCTAAGGACTAGCGGAAACTACGAGCAGTACTTC. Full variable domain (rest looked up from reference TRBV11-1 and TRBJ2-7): EAEVAQSPRYKITEKSQAVAFWCDPISGHATLYWYRQILGQGPELLVQFQDESVVDDSQLPKDRFSAERLKGVDSTLKIQPAELGDSAMYLCASSLRTSGNYEQYFGPGTRLTVT.

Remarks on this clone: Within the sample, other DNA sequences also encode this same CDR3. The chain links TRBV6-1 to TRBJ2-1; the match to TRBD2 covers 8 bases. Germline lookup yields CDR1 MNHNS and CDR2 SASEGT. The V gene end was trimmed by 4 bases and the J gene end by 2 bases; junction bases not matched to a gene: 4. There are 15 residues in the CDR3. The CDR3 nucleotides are TGTGCCAGCAGTGCTGGACTAGCTGCCTACAATGAGCAGTTCTTC. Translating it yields CASSAGLAAYNEQFF.

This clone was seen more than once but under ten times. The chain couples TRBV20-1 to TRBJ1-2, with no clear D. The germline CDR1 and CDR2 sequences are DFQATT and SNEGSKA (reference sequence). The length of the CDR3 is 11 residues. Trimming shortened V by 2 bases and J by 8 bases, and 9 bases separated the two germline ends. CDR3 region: CSARSGDGYTF. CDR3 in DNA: TGCAGTGCTAGATCGGGTGACGGCTACACCTTC.

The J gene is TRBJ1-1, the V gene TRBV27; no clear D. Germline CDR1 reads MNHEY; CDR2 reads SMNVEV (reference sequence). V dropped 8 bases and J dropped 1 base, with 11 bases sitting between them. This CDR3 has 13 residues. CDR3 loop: CASRPGWNTEAFF. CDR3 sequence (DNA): TGTGCCAGCCGTCCGGGTTGGAACACTGAAGCTTTCTTT.

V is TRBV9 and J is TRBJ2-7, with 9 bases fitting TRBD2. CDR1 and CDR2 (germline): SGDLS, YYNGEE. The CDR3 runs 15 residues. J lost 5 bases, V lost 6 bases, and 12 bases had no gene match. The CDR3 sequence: CASTPTAGGPNEQYF. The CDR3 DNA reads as TGTGCCAGCACCCCCACGGCGGGAGGGCCCAACGAGCAGTACTTC.

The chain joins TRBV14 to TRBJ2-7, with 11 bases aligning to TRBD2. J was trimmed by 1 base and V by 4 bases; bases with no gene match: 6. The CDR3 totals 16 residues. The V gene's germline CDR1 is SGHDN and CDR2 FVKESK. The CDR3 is CASSPLGLAESYEQYF. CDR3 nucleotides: TGTGCCAGCAGCCCCCTGGGACTAGCGGAATCCTACGAGCAGTACTTC.

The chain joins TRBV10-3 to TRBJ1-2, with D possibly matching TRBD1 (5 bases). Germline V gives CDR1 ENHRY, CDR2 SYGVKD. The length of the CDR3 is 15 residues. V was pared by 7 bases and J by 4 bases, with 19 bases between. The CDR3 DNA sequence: TGTGCCATCAATCCGACCCGGGGGACGATCTATGGCTACACCTTC. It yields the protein CAINPTRGTIYGYTF.

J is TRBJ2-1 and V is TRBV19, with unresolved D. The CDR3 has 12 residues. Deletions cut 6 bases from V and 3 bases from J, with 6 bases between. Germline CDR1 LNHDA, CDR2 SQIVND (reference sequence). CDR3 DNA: TGTGCCAGTAGGAACGGCTACAATGAGCAGTTCTTC. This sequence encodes CASRNGYNEQFF. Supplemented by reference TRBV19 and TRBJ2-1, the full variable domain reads DGGITQSPKYLFRKEGQNVTLSCEQNLNHDAMYWYRQDPGQGLRLIYYSQIVNDFQKGDIAEGYSVSREKKESFPLTVTSAQKNPTAFYLCASRNGYNEQFFGPGTRLTVL.

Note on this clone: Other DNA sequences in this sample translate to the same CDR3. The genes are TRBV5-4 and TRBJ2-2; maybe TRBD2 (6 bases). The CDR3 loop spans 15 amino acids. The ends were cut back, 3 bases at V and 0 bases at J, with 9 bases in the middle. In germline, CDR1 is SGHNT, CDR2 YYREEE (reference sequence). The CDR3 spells CASSSGTANTGELFF. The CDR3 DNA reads TGTGCCAGCAGCTCGGGGACTGCGAACACCGGGGAGCTGTTTTTT.

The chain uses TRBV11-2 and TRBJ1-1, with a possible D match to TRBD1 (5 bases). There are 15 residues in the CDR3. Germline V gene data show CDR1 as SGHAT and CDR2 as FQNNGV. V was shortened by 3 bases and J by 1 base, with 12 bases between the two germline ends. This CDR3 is CASSFGRVANTEAFF. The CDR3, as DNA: TGTGCCAGCAGCTTCGGCAGGGTTGCGAACACTGAAGCTTTCTTT.

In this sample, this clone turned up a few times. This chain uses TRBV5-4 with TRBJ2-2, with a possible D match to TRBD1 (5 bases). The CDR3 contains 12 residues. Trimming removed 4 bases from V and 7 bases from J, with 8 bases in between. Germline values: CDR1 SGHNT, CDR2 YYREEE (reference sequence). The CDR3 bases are TGTGCCAGCAGCCCAGGGATCGGGGAGCTGTTTTTT. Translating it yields CASSPGIGELFF.

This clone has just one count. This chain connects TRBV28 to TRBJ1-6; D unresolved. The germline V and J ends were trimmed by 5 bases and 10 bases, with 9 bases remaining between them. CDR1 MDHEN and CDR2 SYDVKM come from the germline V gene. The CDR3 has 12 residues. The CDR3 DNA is TGTGCCAGCAGTGGCCAGGCCTCACCCCTCCACTTT. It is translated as CASSGQASPLHF.

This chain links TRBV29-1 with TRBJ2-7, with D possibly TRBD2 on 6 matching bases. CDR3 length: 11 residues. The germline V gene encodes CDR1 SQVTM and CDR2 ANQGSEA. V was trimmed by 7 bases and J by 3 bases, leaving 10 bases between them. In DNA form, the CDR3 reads TGCAGCGCCGCGGGAAGCTACGAGCAGTACTTC. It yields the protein CSAAGSYEQYF.

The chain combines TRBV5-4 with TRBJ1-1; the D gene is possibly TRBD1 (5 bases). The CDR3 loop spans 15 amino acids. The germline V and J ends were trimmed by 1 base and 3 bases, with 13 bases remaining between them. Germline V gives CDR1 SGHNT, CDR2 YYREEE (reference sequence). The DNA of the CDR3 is TGTGCCAGCAGCTTGCGTAGGGGTGTAGACACTGAAGCTTTCTTT. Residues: CASSLRRGVDTEAFF.

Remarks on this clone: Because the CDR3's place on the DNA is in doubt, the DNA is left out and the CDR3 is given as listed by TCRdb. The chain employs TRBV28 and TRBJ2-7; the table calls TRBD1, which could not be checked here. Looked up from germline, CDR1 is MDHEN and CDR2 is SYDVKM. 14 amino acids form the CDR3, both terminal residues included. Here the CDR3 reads CASSTSTGHYEQYF.

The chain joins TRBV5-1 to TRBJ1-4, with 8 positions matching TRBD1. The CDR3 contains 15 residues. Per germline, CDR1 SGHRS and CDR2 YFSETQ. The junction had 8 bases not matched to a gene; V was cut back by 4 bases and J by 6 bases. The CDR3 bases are TGCGCCAGCAGCCGCGGGACAGGCCTTTATGAAAAACTGTTTTTT. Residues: CASSRGTGLYEKLFF.

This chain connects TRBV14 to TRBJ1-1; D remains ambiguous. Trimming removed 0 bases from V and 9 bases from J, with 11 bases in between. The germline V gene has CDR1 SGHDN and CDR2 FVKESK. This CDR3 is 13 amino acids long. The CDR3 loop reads CASSQDIRSQAFF. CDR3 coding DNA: TGTGCCAGCAGCCAAGATATCCGGTCCCAAGCTTTCTTT.

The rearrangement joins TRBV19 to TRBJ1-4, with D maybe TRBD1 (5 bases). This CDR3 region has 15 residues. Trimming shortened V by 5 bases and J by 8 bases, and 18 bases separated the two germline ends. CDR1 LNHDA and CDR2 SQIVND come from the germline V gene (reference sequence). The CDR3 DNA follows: TGTGCCAGTAGTCCGCCCGGACAACTCTCGGAAAAACTGTTTTTT. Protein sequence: CASSPPGQLSEKLFF.

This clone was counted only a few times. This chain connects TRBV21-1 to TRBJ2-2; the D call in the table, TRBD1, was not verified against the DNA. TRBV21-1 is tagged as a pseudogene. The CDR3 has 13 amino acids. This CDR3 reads CASDFGRPGELFF. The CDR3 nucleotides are TGTGCCAGCGATTTTGGGCGCCCCGGGGAGCTGTTTTTT.